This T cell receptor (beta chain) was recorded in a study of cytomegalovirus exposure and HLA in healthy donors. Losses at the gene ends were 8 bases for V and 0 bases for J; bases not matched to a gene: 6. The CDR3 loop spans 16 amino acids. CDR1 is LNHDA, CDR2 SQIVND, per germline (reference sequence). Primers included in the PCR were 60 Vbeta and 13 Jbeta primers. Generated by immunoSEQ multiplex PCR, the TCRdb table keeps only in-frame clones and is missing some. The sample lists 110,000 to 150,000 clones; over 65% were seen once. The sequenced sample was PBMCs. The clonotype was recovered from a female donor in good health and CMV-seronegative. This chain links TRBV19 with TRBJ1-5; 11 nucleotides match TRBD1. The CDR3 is CASLDRGPNSNQPQHF. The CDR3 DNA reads TGTGCCAGTTTGGACAGGGGGCCTAATAGCAATCAGCCCCAGCATTTT.